The 26 T cell receptor beta chains listed next were all sequenced from one sample in a study of tissue T cells after allogeneic stem cell transplantation. Libraries were prepared by immunoSEQ multiplex PCR; TCRdb keeps only in-frame clonotypes and omits some of them. Counted here are 48,000 or so clones, around 70% occurring once; the ten biggest clones make up approximately 0.72%. Sequencing was performed on sorted cells pooled from one or two spleens. The receptors shown here come from a pool of C57BL/6 mice in good health.

A remark on this clone: Gene names are mouse gene names. The read ends 1 residue early relative to the CDR3; the germline J gene fills the gap. The chain uses TRBV13-1 and TRBJ2-1; TRBD1 is a possible D gene (5 bases). The V end lost 3 bases, the J end lost 1 base, and 8 bases lay between the germline ends. CDR1 is NSHNY, CDR2 SYGAGN, per germline. The CDR3 spans 14 residues. The CDR3 reads CASSVPGNYAEQFF. The CDR3 bases that were read are TGTGCCAGCAGTGTTCCAGGGAACTATGCTGAGCAGTTC.

Concerning this clone: Here the gene names and germline are mouse. The read stops 1 residue short of the end of the CDR3; the missing end is completed from the germline J gene. The chain employs TRBV1 and TRBJ2-1; 8 bases map to TRBD2. The V gene end was trimmed by 3 bases and the J gene end by 5 bases; junction bases not matched to a gene: 9. This CDR3 is 16 amino acids long. The V gene's germline CDR1 is NSQYPW and CDR2 LRSPGD (reference sequence). This chain's CDR3 is CTCSAGTGGLDAEQFF. The sequenced part of the CDR3 DNA is TGCACCTGCAGTGCGGGTACTGGGGGTCTGGATGCTGAGCAGTTC.

In regard to this clone: The genes and germline here are from mouse. The CDR3 is cut off 1 residue early in the read; its end comes from the germline J gene. The chain has TRBV29 and TRBJ2-1; D might be TRBD2 (5 bases). Germline CDR1 MSHET, CDR2 SYDVDS. CDR3 size: 15 residues. With 5 bases removed from V and 1 base from J, the gap between germline ends came to 12 bases. The CDR3 bases that were read are TGTGCTAGCAGTCTTCGACTGAGAAACTATGCTGAGCAGTTC. Amino acid sequence: CASSLRLRNYAEQF. The whole CDR3 sequence is CASSLRLRNYAEQFF.

Turning to this clone: Each gene name is a mouse one. Sequencing ends 1 residue short of the CDR3 end; the germline J gene provides the rest. The chain joins TRBV5 to TRBJ2-5; 11 positions agree with TRBD2. The ends lost 4 bases at V and 0 bases at J; junction bases unmatched: 6. Germline lookup yields CDR1 LGHNA and CDR2 YNLKQL (reference sequence). The CDR3 length is 17 residues. The CDR3 sequence is CASSLPGTGGNQDTQYF. Incomplete CDR3 DNA: TGTGCCAGCAGCCTCCCAGGGACTGGGGGTAACCAAGACACCCAGTAC.

Remarks on this clone: Mouse gene names and germline throughout. The CDR3 end is not reached by the read, which stops 1 residue before it; the germline J gene fills it in. The chain couples TRBV1 to TRBJ1-3; D perhaps matches TRBD1 (6 bases). The CDR3 contains 15 residues. The germline V gene has CDR1 NSQYPW and CDR2 LRSPGD (reference sequence). Trimming took off 4 bases at V and 0 bases at J, with 10 bases between the two ends. The CDR3 spells CTCSVGTPSGNTLYF. The CDR3 bases that were read are TGCACCTGCAGTGTCGGGACACCTTCTGGAAATACGCTCTAT.

Points on this clone: Mouse gene names and germline throughout. The sequenced fragment ends 1 residue before the CDR3 boundary, so the rest is inferred from the germline J gene. This chain connects TRBV3 to TRBJ2-3; a possible D gene is TRBD2 (6 bases). V lost 4 bases, J lost 0 bases, and 11 bases lay in between. Germline V gene lookup returns CDR1 SNHLY and CDR2 FYNGKV (reference sequence). The CDR3 contains 15 residues. This CDR3 reads CASSSRDFSAETLYF. CDR3 DNA (partial): TGTGCCAGCAGCTCCCGGGACTTTAGTGCAGAAACGCTGTAT. Full variable domain (rest looked up from reference TRBV3 and TRBJ2-3): GPKVLQIPSHQIIDMGQMVTLNCDPVSNHLYFYWYKQILGQQMEFLVNFYNGKVMEKSKLFKDQFSVERPDGSYFTLKIQPTALEDSAVYFCASSSRDFSAETLYFGSGTRLTVL.

Comment on this clone: The gene names here belong to mouse. The part of the CDR3 DNA that was read is TGTGCCAGCTCTCTCCTGGGGGGTTATGCTGAGCAGTTC. Its protein product is CASSLLGGYAEQF. The full CDR3 protein reads CASSLLGGYAEQFF. This rearrangement joins TRBV12-1 to TRBJ2-1, with 8 bases lining up with TRBD2. The sequenced fragment ends 1 residue before the CDR3 boundary, so the rest is inferred from the germline J gene. In germline, CDR1 is SGHSN, CDR2 HYEKVE. This CDR3 has 14 amino acids. V was clipped by 0 bases and J by 4 bases; unmatched bases: 1.

This clone was counted a few times. Genes and germline are mouse. Coverage ceases 1 residue before the CDR3 finishes, and the germline J gene fills in the end. V gene TRBV2 combines with J gene TRBJ1-2; no reliable D call. CDR1 and CDR2 from the germline V gene are LGHNA and YSYQKL. The CDR3 covers 14 residues. Trimming removed 4 bases from V and 0 bases from J, with 9 bases in between. CDR3: CASSRRIANSDYTF. CDR3 DNA, as far as it was read: TGTGCCAGCAGCCGACGGATTGCAAACTCCGACTACACC.

Comment on this clone: The gene names given are mouse names. The read falls 1 residue short of the CDR3 end, and the missing part is taken from the germline J gene. The chain is built from TRBV16 and TRBJ1-2, with unresolved D. Per the germline V gene, CDR1 is SGHSA and CDR2 is FRNQAP. Trimming shortened V by 3 bases and J by 3 bases, and 8 bases separated the two germline ends. The CDR3 contains 13 residues. The CDR3 is CASSFKKDSDYTF. Incomplete CDR3 DNA: TGTGCAAGCAGCTTTAAGAAGGACTCCGACTACACC.

With regard to this clone: The germline and genes are mouse ones. Read data end 1 residue before the CDR3 end; the end is taken from the germline J gene. This rearrangement joins TRBV1 to TRBJ2-3; D not certain. Trimming took 4 bases from V and 0 from J, leaving 5 bases between them. Germline lookup yields CDR1 NSQYPW and CDR2 LRSPGD (reference sequence). The CDR3 covers 13 residues. Incomplete CDR3 DNA: TGCACCTGCAGTGAGAGTAGTGCAGAAACGCTGTAT. It translates to CTCSESSAETLY. The CDR3 reads in full as CTCSESSAETLYF.

Details on this clone: Genes and germline come from the mouse. Coverage ceases 1 residue before the CDR3 finishes, and the germline J gene fills in the end. The V and J genes are TRBV19 and TRBJ2-4; 7 bases match TRBD2. The J segment lost 0 bases and the V segment lost 4 bases, leaving 2 bases of the junction unmatched. This CDR3 has 14 amino acids. Germline assignment: CDR1 FNHDT and CDR2 SITEND (reference sequence). The CDR3 loop is CASSVGGSQNTLYF. The covered CDR3 bases are TGTGCCAGCAGTGTGGGGGGAAGTCAAAACACCTTGTAC.

A remark on this clone: The germline and genes are mouse ones. The sequence runs out 1 residue before the end of the CDR3; the remainder is reconstructed from the germline J gene. This rearrangement joins TRBV1 to TRBJ1-3; TRBD1 matches at 8 bases. This CDR3 has 17 residues. Unmatched junction bases numbered 6, after V lost 0 bases and J lost 2 bases. The germline V gene encodes CDR1 NSQYPW and CDR2 LRSPGD (reference sequence). The chain's CDR3 is CTCSADRAGGTGNTLYF. The covered CDR3 bases are TGCACCTGCAGTGCAGATCGGGCAGGGGGCACTGGAAATACGCTCTAT.

To note about this clone: The gene symbols are mouse symbols. The sequenced part of the CDR3 DNA is TGTGGTGCGCCGACTGGGGCCCTTAACCAAGACACCCAGTAC. As protein: CGAPTGALNQDTQY. The whole CDR3 sequence is CGAPTGALNQDTQYF. The rearrangement links TRBV20 to TRBJ2-5; 8 bases are shared with TRBD2. Coverage ceases 1 residue before the CDR3 finishes, and the germline J gene fills in the end. J was trimmed by 0 bases and V by 6 bases; bases with no gene match: 8. The CDR3 sequence is 15 residues long. In germline, CDR1 is GFQATS, CDR2 STVNSAI.

As for this clone: The gene names here belong to mouse. With the read ending 1 residue before the CDR3 end, the germline J gene is used to fill in that end. V and J are TRBV26 and TRBJ2-4; D possibly corresponds to TRBD1 (6 bases). This CDR3 is 15 amino acids long. Trimming took off 1 base at V and 0 bases at J, with 8 bases between the two ends. CDR1 and CDR2 from the germline V gene are KGHPV and FQNQEV (reference sequence). This chain's CDR3 is CASSLWTASQNTLYF. The part of the CDR3 DNA that was read is TGTGCCAGCAGTCTGTGGACAGCTAGTCAAAACACCTTGTAC.

Concerning this clone: Genes and germline are mouse. Read data end 1 residue before the CDR3 end; the end is taken from the germline J gene. The chain is built from TRBV1 and TRBJ1-6, with D tentatively TRBD1 (6 bases). TRBJ1-6 is placed among ORFs of uncertain function. The V end was cut by 3 bases, the J end by 5 bases, with 8 bases between. This CDR3 is built from 14 residues. Germline V gene lookup returns CDR1 NSQYPW and CDR2 LRSPGD (reference sequence). CDR3 in amino acids: CTCSAGTNNSPLYF. CDR3 DNA (partial): TGCACCTGCAGTGCCGGGACAAATAATTCGCCCCTCTAC.

Of note for this clone: The gene names given are mouse names. The read ends 1 residue shy of where the CDR3 ends; the end is completed using the germline J gene. V and J are TRBV13-1 and TRBJ2-1; 8 nucleotides align to TRBD2. Germline V lookup: CDR1 NSHNY, CDR2 SYGAGN. This CDR3 is built from 15 residues. Trimming cost V 1 base and J 4 bases; bases outside gene matches: 4. CDR3 DNA (partial): TGTGCCAGCAGTGATCTGGGGGGCGAATATGCTGAGCAGTTC. It specifies CASSDLGGEYAEQF. In full, the CDR3 is CASSDLGGEYAEQFF.

This clone occurred a few times. Genes and germline come from the mouse. Read data end 1 residue before the CDR3 end; the end is taken from the germline J gene. Additional DNA sequences in this sample encode the identical CDR3. V usage is TRBV12-2 and J usage is TRBJ2-3, with TRBD2 matching 7 bases. Trimming at V came to 0 bases and at J to 2 bases, leaving 4 bases not matched to a gene. Looked up from germline, CDR1 is SGHLS and CDR2 is HYDKME. The CDR3 contains 15 residues. CDR3 sequence reads: CASSLEWGDAETLYF. The CDR3 bases that were read are TGTGCCAGCTCTCTCGAGTGGGGGGATGCAGAAACGCTGTAT.

This clone was observed a few times. The genes are named according to mouse. Coverage ceases 1 residue before the CDR3 finishes, and the germline J gene fills in the end. J is TRBJ2-7 and V is TRBV26, with TRBD2 matching over 13 bases. Trimming took 4 bases from V and 0 from J; bases not matched to a gene: 3. CDR1 KGHPV and CDR2 FQNQEV come from the germline V gene (reference sequence). The CDR3 is made up of 16 amino acids. Here the CDR3 reads CASSRDWGGSSYEQYF. CDR3 DNA (partial): TGTGCCAGCAGTCGGGACTGGGGGGGTAGCTCCTATGAACAGTAC.

Concerning this clone itself: The genes are named according to mouse. The read ends 1 residue before the CDR3 terminus; that terminus is restored from the germline J gene. The J gene is TRBJ1-4, the V gene TRBV5; TRBD1 agrees at 12 bases. V trimming: 4 bases; J trimming: 3 bases; junction bases outside the gene matches: 3. The CDR3 has 16 amino acids. The V gene's germline CDR1 is LGHNA and CDR2 YNLKQL (reference sequence). CDR3 DNA (partial): TGTGCCAGCAGCCGGGACAGGGGGCGGGCCAACGAAAGATTATTT. Encoded protein: CASSRDRGRANERLF. The CDR3 as a whole reads CASSRDRGRANERLFF.

A remark on this clone: Mouse gene names apply. The CDR3 bases that were read are TGTGCCAGCAGCGTACGACTGGGGGGGCGGGAACAGTAC. Protein sequence: CASSVRLGGREQY. The complete CDR3 reads CASSVRLGGREQYF. J is TRBJ2-7 and V is TRBV15; 12 nucleotides align to TRBD2. The read finishes 1 residue shy of the CDR3 end, and the germline J gene is used to complete it. The CDR3 totals 14 residues. Germline V gives CDR1 SGHND, CDR2 FRSKSL. The J segment lost 7 bases and the V segment lost 6 bases, leaving 7 bases of the junction unmatched.

Note on this clone: Gene names and germline refer to mouse. This CDR3 reads CASSRDWGYEQYF. CDR3 DNA (partial): TGTGCCAGCAGTAGGGACTGGGGGTATGAACAGTAC. The chain couples TRBV19 to TRBJ2-7, with 11 nucleotides matching TRBD2. The DNA ends 1 residue before the CDR3 does, and the rest of the CDR3 is filled in from the germline J gene. This CDR3 comprises 13 residues. J was trimmed by 4 bases and V by 3 bases; bases with no gene match: 0. Looked up from germline, CDR1 is FNHDT and CDR2 is SITEND (reference sequence).

Regarding this clone: Germline and genes: mouse. The read terminates 1 residue before the CDR3 end, so the remaining end is supplied by the germline J gene. The chain is built from TRBV31 and TRBJ2-3, with TRBD2 matching 8 bases. Germline values: CDR1 GKSSPN, CDR2 SITVG. The junction had 4 bases not matched to a gene; V was cut back by 1 base and J by 1 base. The CDR3 length is 15 residues. This CDR3 reads CAWSQGGARAETLYF. The sequenced part of the CDR3 DNA is TGTGCCTGGAGTCAAGGGGGGGCGCGTGCAGAAACGCTGTAT.

Remarks on this clone: Gene names follow the mouse nomenclature. The read halts 1 residue ahead of the CDR3 end, with the missing end drawn from the germline J gene. Within the sample, other DNA sequences also encode this same CDR3. J is TRBJ1-3 and V is TRBV31; possible D gene TRBD1, 5 bases. The CDR3 contains 14 residues. Trimming cost V 3 bases and J 0 bases, with 9 bases left between them. The germline gives CDR1 GKSSPN, CDR2 SITVG. The CDR3 bases that were read are TGTGCCTGGAGCCCCGACAGTTCTGGAAATACGCTCTAT. Protein sequence: CAWSPDSSGNTLY. The whole CDR3 protein is CAWSPDSSGNTLYF.

To note about this clone: The genes are named according to mouse. The read halts 1 residue ahead of the CDR3 end, with the missing end drawn from the germline J gene. The rearrangement links TRBV13-1 to TRBJ1-1; D uncertain. The V gene lost 0 bases and the J gene lost 1 base, with 10 bases spanning the gap. CDR3 length: 15 residues. Germline-derived CDR1 and CDR2 are NSHNY and SYGAGN. CDR3 region: CASSDALGRNTEVFF. The sequenced CDR3 bases are TGTGCCAGCAGTGATGCATTGGGGAGGAACACAGAAGTCTTC.

Remarks on this clone: Here the gene names and germline are mouse. With the read ending 1 residue before the CDR3 end, the germline J gene is used to fill in that end. The chain combines TRBV16 with TRBJ2-5; TRBD2 aligns across 13 bases. This CDR3 region has 17 residues. Germline values: CDR1 SGHSA, CDR2 FRNQAP. V lost 5 bases and J lost 0; bases outside the gene matches: 5. The CDR3 sequence: CASSLLDWGGNQDTQYF. Partial CDR3 DNA: TGTGCAAGCAGCCTTTTGGACTGGGGGGGCAACCAAGACACCCAGTAC. Complete variable domain (other parts from reference TRBV16 and TRBJ2-5): NAGVIQTPRHKVTGKGQEATLWCEPISGHSAVFWYRQTIVQGLEFLTYFRNQAPIDDSGMPKERFSAQMPNQSHSTLKIQSTQPQDSAVYLCASSLLDWGGNQDTQYFGPGTRLLVL.

On this clone itself: Gene names are the mouse ones. The sequenced fragment ends 1 residue before the CDR3 boundary, so the rest is inferred from the germline J gene. This sequence joins TRBV20 and TRBJ1-1; D is undetermined. Germline CDR1 and CDR2: GFQATS and STVNSAI. This CDR3 spans 13 amino acids. Trimming took 0 bases from V and 0 from J, leaving 5 bases between them. The CDR3 DNA, read in part, is TGTGGTGCTAGGGATCCTGCAAACACAGAAGTCTTC. Translation: CGARDPANTEVF. The complete CDR3 sequence is CGARDPANTEVFF.